The rows below give T cell receptor beta chains drawn from one sample of a study of OX40 agonist ivuxolimab in advanced cancers. TCRdb keeps only in-frame clones here, not all; method: immunoSEQ multiplex PCR. The repertoire holds roughly 53,000 clones, with roughly 79% as singletons. Sequences were derived from CD4+ or CD8+ T cells sorted from blood, sampled in a trial of the OX40 agonist ivuxolimab. These receptors all come from an adult with an advanced solid tumor such as melanoma, head and neck, liver or kidney cancer. CDR3s leave out the opening cysteine and the closing phenylalanine or tryptophan. D genes are given only for firm matches.

J gene: TRBJ2-5; V gene: TRBV28; D gene: TRBD2; CDR3 protein: ASRLAGGIETQY
J gene: TRBJ2-1; V gene: TRBV11-3; D gene: TRBD2; CDR3 protein: ASSRGGARTYNEQF
J gene: TRBJ2-7; V gene: TRBV5-1; D gene: TRBD1; CDR3 protein: ASSLGGQSLEQY
J gene: TRBJ1-6; V gene: TRBV25-1; D gene: TRBD1; CDR3 protein: ASSGSRQGQSPLH
J gene: TRBJ2-3; V gene: TRBV5-8; D gene: NA; CDR3 protein: ASSLVREQLSTDTQY
J gene: TRBJ2-1; V gene: TRBV29-1; D gene: NA; CDR3 protein: SVESGSGNEQF
J gene: TRBJ1-1; V gene: TRBV18; D gene: NA; CDR3 protein: ASSKEEGTEAF
J gene: TRBJ1-2; V gene: TRBV2; D gene: TRBD1; CDR3 protein: ASRLRRPGTGRENYGYT
J gene: TRBJ1-2; V gene: TRBV2; D gene: NA; CDR3 protein: ASSATYRAHGYT
J gene: TRBJ2-7; V gene: TRBV30; D gene: TRBD2; CDR3 protein: ACSGGYEQY
J gene: TRBJ2-7; V gene: TRBV19; D gene: TRBD1; CDR3 protein: ASSIRAGGYEQY
J gene: TRBJ2-7; V gene: TRBV6-1; D gene: NA; CDR3 protein: ASNYPLSEQY
J gene: TRBJ1-1; V gene: TRBV11-3; D gene: NA; CDR3 protein: ASSFMANTEAF
J gene: TRBJ1-2; V gene: TRBV18; D gene: NA; CDR3 protein: ASSPPLRNYGYT
J gene: TRBJ1-1; V gene: TRBV7-3; D gene: NA; CDR3 protein: ASSLERVTEAF
J gene: TRBJ2-7; V gene: TRBV7-8; D gene: TRBD2; CDR3 protein: ASSVIGVASGSYEQY
J gene: TRBJ2-2; V gene: TRBV9; D gene: NA; CDR3 protein: ASSLGVGNTGELF
J gene: TRBJ2-1; V gene: TRBV28; D gene: TRBD2; CDR3 protein: ASSPLTGRGNEQF
J gene: TRBJ1-2; V gene: TRBV9; D gene: NA; CDR3 protein: ASSSQVGPTLNGYT